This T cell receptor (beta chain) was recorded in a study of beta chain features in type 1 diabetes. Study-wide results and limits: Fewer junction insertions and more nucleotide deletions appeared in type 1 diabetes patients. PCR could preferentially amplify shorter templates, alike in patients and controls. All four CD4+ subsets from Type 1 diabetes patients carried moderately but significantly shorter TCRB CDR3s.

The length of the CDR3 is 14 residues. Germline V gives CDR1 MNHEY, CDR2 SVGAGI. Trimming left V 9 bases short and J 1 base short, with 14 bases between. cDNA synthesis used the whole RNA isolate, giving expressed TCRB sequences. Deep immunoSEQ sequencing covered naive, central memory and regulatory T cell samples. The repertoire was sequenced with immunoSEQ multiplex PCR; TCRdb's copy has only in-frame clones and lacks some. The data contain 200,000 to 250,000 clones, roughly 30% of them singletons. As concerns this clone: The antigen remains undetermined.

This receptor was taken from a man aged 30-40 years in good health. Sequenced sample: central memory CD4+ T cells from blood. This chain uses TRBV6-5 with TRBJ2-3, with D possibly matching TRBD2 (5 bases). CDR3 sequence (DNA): TGTGCCAGTAATCGAGGGCCTGGCACAGATACGCAGTATTTT. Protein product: CASNRGPGTDTQYF.